These 12 T cell receptor beta chains were sequenced from one sample in a study of T-cell reconstitution after alpha-beta-depleted transplantation in children. Unique molecular identifiers were incorporated when the TCRbeta library was constructed. TCRdb fed the PCR reads into MiXCR, producing one record per CDR3 protein. The sample lists a few hundred thousand distinct CDR3 sequences, roughly 30% seen once, with 36% in the top ten. The source material was PBMCs, sampled before TCRalphabeta/CD19-depleted stem cell transplant. The receptors stem from a boy in the first two years of life with Wiskott-Aldrich syndrome, due to receive a stem cell transplant.

This clonotype has a handful of counts. This chain joins TRBV9 and TRBJ2-1, with TRBD2 matching 8 bases. CDR1 is SGDLS, CDR2 YYNGEE, per germline. This CDR3 has 16 residues. V shed 3 bases, J shed 4 bases, and the junction held 9 bases outside the gene matches. Here the CDR3 DNA reads TGTGCCAGCAGCGCCCGGGGTAGCGGGGTATACAATGAGCAGTTCTTC. Its protein is CASSARGSGVYNEQFF.

In its sample, this clonotype was seen a few times. This chain joins TRBV5-1 and TRBJ2-3; D assignment may be TRBD1 or TRBD2 (5 bases each). CDR1 is SGHRS and CDR2 is YFSETQ in the germline V gene. Trimming left V 9 bases short and J 1 base short, with 15 bases between. This CDR3 contains 14 residues. CDR3 in amino acids: CATTTGPGTDTQYF. The CDR3 DNA follows: TGCGCCACTACAACGGGACCCGGCACAGATACGCAGTATTTT.

The V call is TRBV20-1, the J call TRBJ2-6, with unresolved D. The CDR3 is made up of 12 amino acids. Trimming pared 6 bases from V and 1 base from J, leaving 4 bases between. The V gene's germline CDR1 is DFQATT and CDR2 SNEGSKA (reference sequence). CDR3 nucleotide sequence: TGCAGTGCAATTTCTGGGGCCAACGTCCTGACTTTC. Residues: CSAISGANVLTF.

This clonotype was seen a handful of times. V usage is TRBV27 and J usage is TRBJ2-7; D is uncertain. V was pared by 3 bases and J by 0 bases, with 15 bases between. Germline V gene lookup returns CDR1 MNHEY and CDR2 SMNVEV (reference sequence). This CDR3 comprises 16 residues. The CDR3 sequence is CASSFSAGESSYEQYF. CDR3 sequence (DNA): TGTGCCAGCAGTTTTTCCGCCGGTGAGAGCTCCTACGAGCAGTACTTC.

The chain links TRBV12-3 or TRBV12-4 to TRBJ2-5; D is uncertain. The CDR3 sequence is 14 residues long. V lost 3 bases and J lost 5, with 13 bases in between. The CDR3 spells CASSFASRSETQYF. The CDR3 nucleotides read TGTGCCAGCAGTTTCGCTAGTAGAAGCGAGACCCAGTACTTC.

This clonotype was found a few times. The chain has TRBV4-1 and TRBJ2-7; 14 bases fit TRBD2. The trim removed 0 bases at V and 2 bases at J, leaving 9 bases unmatched. The germline gives CDR1 MGHRA, CDR2 YSYEKL. The CDR3 loop spans 19 amino acids. This chain's CDR3 is CASSQEGLAGDRRAYEQYF. DNA of the CDR3: TGCGCCAGCAGCCAAGAGGGACTAGCGGGAGATAGGCGGGCCTACGAGCAGTACTTC.

The rearrangement links TRBV6-1 to TRBJ1-1; 8 bases are shared with TRBD1. The CDR3 is 14 amino acids. Germline trimming cut 6 bases from V and 5 bases from J; bases unmatched to any gene: 8. Germline V gene data show CDR1 as MNHNS and CDR2 as SASEGT. CDR3 amino acids: CASRRTGLGTEAFF. In DNA form, the CDR3 reads TGTGCCAGCAGAAGGACAGGGTTGGGAACTGAAGCTTTCTTT.

This clonotype has just a few counts. The rearrangement links TRBV5-4 to TRBJ2-7; TRBD2 matches 12 bases. Germline V CDR1 and CDR2: SGHNT, YYREEE (reference sequence). The J segment lost 6 bases and the V segment lost 3 bases, leaving 4 bases of the junction unmatched. CDR3 size: 14 residues. The CDR3 sequence is CASSSKTSGSEQYF. In nucleotides, the CDR3 is TGTGCCAGCAGCTCCAAGACTAGCGGGAGCGAGCAGTACTTC.

There are many counts of this clonotype. The genes are TRBV5-1 and TRBJ2-1; 11 nucleotides line up with TRBD2. J lost 3 bases, V lost 3 bases, and 2 bases had no gene match. The germline V gene has CDR1 SGHRS and CDR2 YFSETQ. The CDR3 has 15 amino acids. Written as DNA, the CDR3 is TGCGCCAGCAGCTGGGGACTAGCGGACTACAATGAGCAGTTCTTC. This encodes CASSWGLADYNEQFF.

The V gene is TRBV5-5, the J gene TRBJ2-3; a possible D gene is TRBD2 (5 bases). Trimming removed 4 bases from V and 2 bases from J, with 17 bases in between. This CDR3 has 16 amino acids. Germline V lookup: CDR1 SGHKS, CDR2 YYEKEE (reference sequence). CDR3 in amino acids: CASSESPRRITDTQYF. CDR3 nucleotide sequence: TGTGCCAGCAGCGAATCCCCGCGGAGGATCACAGATACGCAGTATTTT.

For this clonotype: The germline gene is not matched at one end of the junction; a read error may be the cause. This rearrangement joins TRBV18 to TRBJ2-1; 11 nucleotides match TRBD2. Germline V gives CDR1 KGHSH, CDR2 LQKENI. The CDR3 consists of 15 residues. The DNA of the CDR3 is TGTGTCAGCTCCGCGACTAGCGGGGCTTACAATGAGCAGTTCTTC. Amino acids: CVSSATSGAYNEQFF. The full variable domain, completed using reference TRBV18 and TRBJ2-1, is NAGVMQNPRHLVRRRGQEARLRCSPMKGHSHVYWYRQLPEEGLKFMVYLQKENIIDESGMPKERFSAEFPKEGPSILRIQQVVRGDSAAYFCVSSATSGAYNEQFFGPGTRLTVL.

This clonotype has a handful of counts. This sequence joins TRBV27 and TRBJ2-3, with D possibly matching TRBD2 (5 bases). The germline V gene has CDR1 MNHEY and CDR2 SMNVEV (reference sequence). The germline V and J ends were trimmed by 1 base and 3 bases, with 17 bases remaining between them. The CDR3 sequence is 17 residues long. The CDR3 nucleotides read TGTGCCAGCAGTTTATTCAGCCTAGAAGGGAGTACAGATACGCAGTATTTT. As protein: CASSLFSLEGSTDTQYF.